The present entry profiles one T cell receptor (beta chain) with its context. The source of the sample is a study of blood T cell repertoires in COVID-19. For the study at large: Spain, Italy and the United States supplied samples that represented acute and convalescent COVID-19.

This CDR3 is built from 16 residues. J gave up 0 bases and V 4 bases, and 7 bases lay outside the gene matches. Germline-derived CDR1 and CDR2 are LGHDT and YNNKEL (reference sequence). Within 2 weeks before study entry, exposed participants met a COVID-19 case. Original analysis: Reference gene primers were amplified, and this amplification served to estimate nucleated cell counts. TCRdb keeps only in-frame clones here, not all; method: immunoSEQ multiplex PCR. Clonal size and the V and J genes are those of that table, whereas D and trimming came from the DNA. The table lists around 320,000 clones, around nine tenths of them singletons.

This sequence joins TRBV3-1 (or the pseudogene TRBV3-2) and TRBJ2-7; 9 bases agree with TRBD2. Sequencing used PBMCs or T cells enriched from blood (not recorded which). The sequence was obtained from a woman between 25 and 40 years old who had been exposed to COVID-19. For the CDR3, the DNA is TGTGCCAGCAGCCGAAATTTAGCGGGGGTCTCCTACGAGCAGTACTTC. Protein sequence: CASSRNLAGVSYEQYF.